This T cell receptor beta chain was documented in a study of T cells in Graves' hyperthyroidism and ophthalmopathy. On the study more broadly: Any treatment followed the collection of peripheral blood at initial diagnosis. Study-wide results and limits: Ophthalmopathy onset followed model prediction by a median roughly 6.5 months. Separating ophthalmopathy from stable hyperthyroidism was achieved by a 13 V-J model.

Sample collection date corresponds to first hyperthyroidism diagnosis, prior to any ophthalmopathy symptoms. The CDR3 loop spans 12 amino acids. Per the germline V gene, CDR1 is GTSNPN and CDR2 is SVGIG (reference sequence). Trimming took off 3 bases at V and 2 bases at J, with 7 bases between the two ends. This clonotype was counted between two and nine times. Its antigen is not identified. RNA transcripts served as the template for amplifying TCR beta CDR3 regions. The TCR CDR3 was amplified in a first-round RT-PCR using the HTBI primer set. MiXCR was run by TCRdb on the multiplex PCR reads, yielding one entry per CDR3 protein. The table includes a few hundred thousand distinct CDR3 sequences, about 15% detected once.

V is TRBV30 and J is TRBJ2-5; D ambiguous. Sequenced material: blood. This TCR came from a woman in her twenties or thirties with Graves' hyperthyroidism that later progressed to Graves' ophthalmopathy. This CDR3 reads CAWREKQETQYF. Here the CDR3 DNA reads TGTGCCTGGAGGGAGAAACAAGAGACCCAGTACTTC.